This T cell receptor beta chain was identified in a study of blood T cells in healthy people across ages (dated by TCRdb to 2014 to 2015). Background for the entire study: In model experiments, template switching captured about one uniquely barcoded TCR beta cDNA molecule for every two T cells. To avoid experimental bias, donors of different ages were randomly spread across the sequencing lanes. Four age groups were formed from the donors: young (average about 17 years), middle-aged (approximately 40), aged (62) and long-lived (about 75). For two donors (one aged 18 to 29 and one aged 80 or older), the study analyzed two additional independent replicas of 1 million unique cDNA reads from the same blood draw. Age-related changes in TCR beta repertoire diversity were measured in the study by deep sequencing normalized with unique cDNA molecular identifiers.

V gives up 1 base and J gives up 1 base, and the segment between their germline ends measures 18 bases. Reading the germline V gene (reference sequence) gives CDR1 DFQATT and CDR2 SNEGSKA. The CDR3 holds 17 amino acids from the cysteine to the phenylalanine. Only the CDR3 DNA is retained, 51 bases long and in frame from the first base. The 39 donors, aged roughly 6 to 90 years, were systemically healthy Caucasian individuals from Russia. Each donor gave 8 to 10 milliliters of peripheral blood, drawn into EDTA-treated Vacutainer tubes. Ficoll-Paque density-gradient centrifugation was used to isolate PBMCs, with at least 6 million obtained per sample. Total RNA, at least 6 micrograms per sample, was extracted from PBMCs with Trizol reagent. For every donor, flow cytometry on a PBMC aliquot measured the percentage of naive CD45RAhigh/CD27high T cells. Overall study results and their limits: The percentage of naive T cells measured by flow cytometry correlated strongly with observed TCR beta diversity. Estimates of total diversity based on one million sequenced T cells were considered lower bounds and underestimates. Conclusive comparison of naive and antigen-experienced compartments was prevented by the profiling of bulk unsorted PBMCs. As age increased, observed TCR beta diversity per million T cells dropped in a roughly linear way, and a significant reduction was already evident by age about 40. Donor CMV infection status was unknown, potentially confounding age-related changes in expanded clonotypes. Compared with the aged group, the long-lived group had more naive CD4+ T cells, fewer expanded clones and increased TCR diversity, suggesting age selection.

Library preparation used 5' RACE. This sample was sequenced with an Illumina HiSeq 2500. A second about 7 to 12 cycle PCR used a sample-barcoded 5' primer and a J-beta primer mix. Each TCR beta cDNA molecule received a unique molecular identifier from a template-switch 5' adaptor carrying 12 random nucleotides. Each sample yielded at least 2.5 million CDR3-containing paired-end reads. First-strand cDNA synthesis was performed from all RNA using the Mint cDNA synthesis kit, with priming by a TRBC-specific oligonucleotide. Following uracil-DNA glycosylase treatment, a first 18-cycle PCR with universal primers M1SS and BC2_uni_R was performed on all cDNA. In the original analysis: Each sample was normalized by randomly selecting 1 million high-quality reads, each carrying a distinct molecular identifier. Instead of being binned into consensus sequences, reads with shared molecular identifiers were discarded. MiTCR, set to a Q25 quality threshold and the strictest error-elimination algorithm, was used for CDR3 identification, clonotype clustering and error correction. A nonparametric unseen species model using Euler transformation provided a lower-bound estimate of total TCR beta diversity. TCRdb reprocessed the public reads (quality trimming at Q25 with fastp, clone calling with MiXCR) and kept in-frame beta chains. Each entry merges the rows of one CDR3 protein and shows their most common DNA and genes. V and J calls and clone size were set by TCRdb, not the authors. This sample holds about 1.6 million distinct CDR3 sequences; 30% to 35% were observed only once. The leading ten clones occupy over 9% of the sample.

Turning to this clonotype: Its specific antigen is unknown. The input lacks base qualities; no much larger clone sits a single base away.

The V gene is TRBV20-1 and the J gene is TRBJ2-3, with an unclear D gene assignment. The TCR sequence derives from a woman younger than 45 in good health. The source material was blood. This receptor has the CDR3 CSARGVGSASGTDTQYF. The nucleotides read TGCAGTGCTAGAGGGGTGGGTAGTGCCAGTGGCACAGATACGCAGTATTTT.